This entry features one T cell receptor (beta chain) sequence. Its antigen remains unidentified. No base qualities exist here, and no much larger clone lies one base off it. Taken from cysteine to phenylalanine, the CDR3 has 16 residues. Only the CDR3 DNA is retained, 48 bases long and in frame from the first base. Looking up the germline V gene yields CDR1 SGHRS and CDR2 YFSETQ. From V the trimming removes 3 bases and from J it removes 4 bases, while the gene matches leave 7 bases of the junction unaccounted for. The data stem from a study of T-cell reconstitution after alpha-beta-depleted transplantation in children (dated by TCRdb to the mid-2010s). For the wider study: The study quantitatively tracked T-cell immune reconstitution after TCRalphabeta/CD19-depleted allogeneic hematopoietic cell transplantation in children using TCR repertoire profiling.

The receptor library was made with PCR. Instrument on record: Illumina HiSeq 2500. TCR libraries were prepared with molecular barcoding, using unique molecular identifiers to normalize TCRbeta repertoire quantification. TCRdb reworked the public reads: Q25 trimming with fastp, MiXCR clone assembly, productive beta chains retained. Every entry covers one CDR3 protein and lists the most common genes and DNA from its rows. Within this sample are some 490,000 distinct CDR3 sequences, with approximately 13% of them counted one time only. The ten largest clones represent over 5.5% of the sample. This receptor was identified in a human donor who donated a stem cell graft to a child with combined immunodeficiency. The rearranged segments are TRBV5-1 and TRBJ2-1; 10 junctional bases match TRBD2. Sequences were derived from PBMCs from the stem cell graft donor, sampled from the stem cell graft. CDR3 protein: CASSSLWTSGYNEQFF. The base sequence is TGCGCCAGCAGCTCCTTGTGGACTAGCGGTTACAATGAGCAGTTCTTC. Where the CDR3 stops, the reference TRBV5-1 and TRBJ2-1 genes take over; the full variable domain is KAGVTQTPRYLIKTRGQQVTLSCSPISGHRSVSWYQQTPGQGLQFLFEYFSETQRNKGNFPGRFSGRQFSNSRSEMNVSTLELGDSALYLCASSSLWTSGYNEQFFGPGTRLTVL.